These T cell receptor beta chains were read from a single sample in a study of shared clonotypes between healthy human individuals. Produced via immunoSEQ multiplex PCR; TCRdb's table is partial and in-frame only. The profile covers roughly 1,100,000 clones, with around 74% appearing a single time and 1.4% taken by the ten largest. The sequenced material came from memory CD4+ T cells sorted from blood. All receptors come from a man between 18 and 29 years old in good health. CDR3s include the opening cysteine and the closing phenylalanine or tryptophan. The order of the fields is clone size, D gene, V gene, J gene, CDR3 DNA, CDR3 protein. D genes are given only for firm matches. A clone size is listed for some rows: how often the clone was seen (once, few, many), or a class if it is expanded.

size: NA; D: NA; V: TRBV7-6; J: TRBJ1-5; DNA: TGTGCCAGCAGCTTAGGGAGGGGTAGCAATCAGCCCCAGCATTTT; CDR3: CASSLGRGSNQPQHF
size: NA; D: TRBD1; V: TRBV6-1; J: TRBJ2-7; DNA: TGTGCCAGCAGCTGGACAGGGGGCTCGAGGGAGCAGTACTTC; CDR3: CASSWTGGSREQYF
size: NA; D: TRBD1; V: TRBV6-1; J: TRBJ1-1; DNA: TGTGCCAGCAGGGGACAGGAGACTATGAACACTGAAGCTTTCTTT; CDR3: CASRGQETMNTEAFF
size: NA; D: TRBD2; V: TRBV4-2; J: TRBJ2-1; DNA: TGTGCCAGCAGCCAAGATGGAGCTAGCGGGGGAAATGAGCAGTTCTTC; CDR3: CASSQDGASGGNEQFF
size: once; D: TRBD1; V: TRBV15; J: TRBJ2-7; DNA: TGTGCCACCAGCACGCTTTCCGGGACAGGGATCTACGAGCAGTACTTC; CDR3: CATSTLSGTGIYEQYF
size: NA; D: TRBD2; V: TRBV18; J: TRBJ2-1; DNA: TGTGCCAGCTCACCACCGGGGCTAGCGGGATCCAATGAGCAGTTCTTC; CDR3: CASSPPGLAGSNEQFF
size: NA; D: TRBD1; V: TRBV10-3; J: TRBJ1-2; DNA: TGTGCCATCAGTGAGTCCCGGGACAGGGATGGCTATGGCTACACCTTC; CDR3: CAISESRDRDGYGYTF
size: once; D: NA; V: TRBV6-1; J: TRBJ2-5; DNA: TGTGCCAGCAGTGGGGACGCGTCGACCCAGTACTTC; CDR3: CASSGDASTQYF
size: NA; D: NA; V: TRBV6-6; J: TRBJ1-5; DNA: TGTGCCAGCAGTTACGGGGGACCGGGGCAGCCCCAGCATTTT; CDR3: CASSYGGPGQPQHF
size: NA; D: NA; V: TRBV5-6; J: TRBJ1-4; DNA: TGTGCCAGCAGCCGCCGCGGTTATGAAAAACTGTTTTTT; CDR3: CASSRRGYEKLFF
size: few; D: NA; V: TRBV14; J: TRBJ2-1; DNA: TGTGCCAGCAGCCAAAAGGGCCTTAGCGATGAGCAGTTCTTC; CDR3: CASSQKGLSDEQFF
size: NA; D: NA; V: TRBV7-2; J: TRBJ1-5; DNA: TGTGCCAGCGGGACCGACAGGCCCCAGCATTTT; CDR3: CASGTDRPQHF
size: NA; D: TRBD1; V: TRBV5-5; J: TRBJ2-3; DNA: TGTGCCAGCAGCTCATACAGGGGAGGCACAGATACGCAGTATTTT; CDR3: CASSSYRGGTDTQYF
size: few; D: TRBD1; V: TRBV18; J: TRBJ1-4; DNA: TGTGCCAGCTCAACGAGCGGGACAGGGAATGAAAAACTGTTTTTT; CDR3: CASSTSGTGNEKLFF
size: once; D: TRBD2; V: TRBV15; J: TRBJ2-2; DNA: TGTGCCACCAACCTAGCGGTGGGGGGAGGCGAGCTGTTTTTT; CDR3: CATNLAVGGGELFF
size: NA; D: TRBD2; V: TRBV25-1; J: TRBJ2-1; DNA: TGTGCCAGCAGTGCGTCTGGGGGAGGGCCCCGTGAGCAGTTCTTC; CDR3: CASSASGGGPREQFF
size: few; D: NA; V: TRBV30; J: TRBJ1-1; DNA: TGTGCCTGGACGAGAGGACAGCAGGGAGGAAAAGCTTTCTTT; CDR3: CAWTRGQQGGKAFF
size: NA; D: TRBD2; V: TRBV10-3; J: TRBJ2-5; DNA: TGTGCCATCCGCCACGGGGTAGCGGGGGGCCGGGAGACCCAGTACTTC; CDR3: CAIRHGVAGGRETQYF
size: NA; D: TRBD1; V: TRBV27; J: TRBJ1-6; DNA: TGTGCCAGCAGTTCTCTAATGATGACAGGGGGCAGTTCACCCCTCCACTTT; CDR3: CASSSLMMTGGSSPLHF
size: NA; D: TRBD1; V: TRBV6-1; J: TRBJ2-1; DNA: TGTGCCAGCAGTGCGCCTGACAGGGCGGCATACAATGAGCAGTTCTTC; CDR3: CASSAPDRAAYNEQFF
size: NA; D: NA; V: TRBV6-1; J: TRBJ2-1; DNA: TGTGCCAGCAGTCAGGGTACCAATGAGCAGTTCTTC; CDR3: CASSQGTNEQFF
size: NA; D: NA; V: TRBV5-1; J: TRBJ1-1; DNA: TGCGCCAGCAGCTTGGAGGGCAGTTGGAACACTGAAGCTTTCTTT; CDR3: CASSLEGSWNTEAFF
size: few; D: NA; V: TRBV6-5; J: TRBJ1-6; DNA: TGTGCCAGCAGTCGGGGGATAGATTCACCCCTCCACTTT; CDR3: CASSRGIDSPLHF
size: NA; D: TRBD1; V: TRBV10-3; J: TRBJ1-1; DNA: TGTGCCATCGGGACAGCGCCGAACACTGAAGCTTTCTTT; CDR3: CAIGTAPNTEAFF
size: NA; D: NA; V: TRBV21-1; J: TRBJ1-6; DNA: TGTGCCAGCAGCAATCCGGACAGGGAGCATAATTCACCCCTCCACTTT; CDR3: CASSNPDREHNSPLHF
size: NA; D: NA; V: TRBV28; J: TRBJ2-3; DNA: TGTGCCAGCAGTTTTAGGGAAATCACAGATACGCAGTATTTT; CDR3: CASSFREITDTQYF
size: NA; D: TRBD2; V: TRBV10-3; J: TRBJ2-1; DNA: TGTGCCATCAGATCGACTAGCGGGAGTTTGTTGGAGCAGTTCTTC; CDR3: CAIRSTSGSLLEQFF
size: NA; D: NA; V: TRBV7-9; J: TRBJ1-1; DNA: TGTGCCAGCACCTTGGTTATGAACACTGAAGCTTTCTTT; CDR3: CASTLVMNTEAFF
size: NA; D: TRBD1; V: TRBV7-9; J: TRBJ1-1; DNA: TGTGCCAGCAGCCCGGGGACAGTTTACACTGAAGCTTTCTTT; CDR3: CASSPGTVYTEAFF
size: few; D: NA; V: TRBV5-1; J: TRBJ2-3; DNA: TGCGCCAGCAGCTTGGCCGAAAGCACAGATACGCAGTATTTT; CDR3: CASSLAESTDTQYF
size: NA; D: TRBD2; V: TRBV19; J: TRBJ2-2; DNA: TGTGCCAGTAGTATAGCGGGGGGGCACACCGGGGAGCTGTTTTTT; CDR3: CASSIAGGHTGELFF
size: NA; D: NA; V: TRBV6-6; J: TRBJ1-6; DNA: TGTGCCAGCAGTTACCTAGGGGATTCACCCCTCCACTTT; CDR3: CASSYLGDSPLHF
size: NA; D: TRBD1; V: TRBV6-1; J: TRBJ1-1; DNA: TGTGCCAGCAGTAAAAGGACAGGGAACACTGAAGCTTTCTTT; CDR3: CASSKRTGNTEAFF
size: NA; D: NA; V: TRBV11-3; J: TRBJ2-5; DNA: TGTGCCAGCAGCGCTGGGTTAGCTGGAGAGACCCAGTACTTC; CDR3: CASSAGLAGETQYF
size: NA; D: NA; V: TRBV18; J: TRBJ2-7; DNA: TGTGCCAGCTCACCATATAGTTCCTACGAGCAGTACTTC; CDR3: CASSPYSSYEQYF
size: NA; D: TRBD1; V: TRBV6-5; J: TRBJ2-5; DNA: TGTGCCAGCAGCCAGGGACAGGGGCCTCGAGAGACCCAGTACTTC; CDR3: CASSQGQGPRETQYF
size: NA; D: NA; V: TRBV2; J: TRBJ2-1; DNA: TGTGCCAGCAGCCCGGGCCGGAGCAATGAGCAGTTCTTC; CDR3: CASSPGRSNEQFF
size: NA; D: NA; V: TRBV2; J: TRBJ2-7; DNA: TGTGCCAGCTCGTACTCCCTCGGGGCCCCTTACGAGCAGTACTTC; CDR3: CASSYSLGAPYEQYF
size: NA; D: NA; V: TRBV2; J: TRBJ1-2; DNA: TGTGCCAGCAGTGGAGGAGGGACACTTAACTATGGCTACACCTTC; CDR3: CASSGGGTLNYGYTF
size: NA; D: NA; V: TRBV2; J: TRBJ1-5; DNA: TGTGCCAGCAGTGGTAGAGATCGCCTCTATAGCAATCAGCCCCAGCATTTT; CDR3: CASSGRDRLYSNQPQHF
size: once; D: NA; V: TRBV5-1; J: TRBJ2-1; DNA: TGCGCCAGCAGCCCTGGACAGAGCTACAATGAGCAGTTCTTC; CDR3: CASSPGQSYNEQFF
size: NA; D: NA; V: TRBV6-1; J: TRBJ1-1; DNA: TGTGCCAGCAGAGGACTGACTGAAGCTTTCTTT; CDR3: CASRGLTEAFF
size: NA; D: NA; V: TRBV6-5; J: TRBJ2-7; DNA: TGTGCCAGCAGTTCCCCAGGCGAGCAGTACTTC; CDR3: CASSSPGEQYF
size: NA; D: TRBD2; V: TRBV19; J: TRBJ2-3; DNA: TGTGCCAGTAGTATAGGGGGGACTAGCAACTATATGGATACGCAGTATTTT; CDR3: CASSIGGTSNYMDTQYF
size: once; D: NA; V: TRBV30; J: TRBJ2-1; DNA: TGTGCCTGGACAGGGAGTGGAAATGAGCAGTTCTTC; CDR3: CAWTGSGNEQFF
size: NA; D: TRBD2; V: TRBV9; J: TRBJ2-7; DNA: TGTGCCAGCAGCGTAGATAGCGGGAGCTCCTACGAGCAGTACTTC; CDR3: CASSVDSGSSYEQYF
size: NA; D: NA; V: TRBV7-9; J: TRBJ1-1; DNA: TGTGCCAGCAGCTTAGTTGGGGGACGGAAGAACACTGAAGCTTTCTTT; CDR3: CASSLVGGRKNTEAFF
size: NA; D: NA; V: TRBV11-2; J: TRBJ2-3; DNA: TGTGCCAGCAGCTTAGATCCGAGTTATACGCAGTATTTT; CDR3: CASSLDPSYTQYF
size: once; D: TRBD2; V: TRBV9; J: TRBJ2-2; DNA: TGTGCCAGATCAAGACTAGCGGGAAACTCCGGGGAGCTGTTTTTT; CDR3: CARSRLAGNSGELFF
size: NA; D: NA; V: TRBV2; J: TRBJ1-2; DNA: TGTGCCGCCCCTCTAGGGGGTCGAAATAGATACGATGGCTACACCTTC; CDR3: CAAPLGGRNRYDGYTF
size: NA; D: TRBD2; V: TRBV6-6; J: TRBJ2-1; DNA: TGTGCCAGCAGCTCGGGGGGGATGTCCTACAATGAGCAGTTCTTC; CDR3: CASSSGGMSYNEQFF
size: NA; D: NA; V: TRBV4-3; J: TRBJ2-3; DNA: TGCGCCAGCAGCCAGACACTGCTTGGGACCCCCCACACAGATACGCAGTATTTT; CDR3: CASSQTLLGTPHTDTQYF
size: many; D: NA; V: TRBV27; J: TRBJ2-3; DNA: TGTGCCAGCAGTGTTTCCGGGCTACCGATGCCCCGGGATACGCAGTATTTT; CDR3: CASSVSGLPMPRDTQYF
size: once; D: TRBD1; V: TRBV30; J: TRBJ1-4; DNA: TGTACCACCAGACAGGGGTATAATGAAAAACTGTTTTTT; CDR3: CTTRQGYNEKLFF
size: NA; D: NA; V: TRBV2; J: TRBJ1-1; DNA: TGTGCCAGCAAACAGGGTGGGAGGAACACTGAAGCTTTCTTT; CDR3: CASKQGGRNTEAFF
size: NA; D: TRBD1; V: TRBV18; J: TRBJ1-2; DNA: TGTGCCAGCTCACCACCGTCGACAGGGGTCTATGGCTACACCTTC; CDR3: CASSPPSTGVYGYTF